Shown below are 17 T cell receptor beta chains from a single sample sequenced in a study of molecular identifiers for immune sequencing clone quantification. TCRdb analysed the PCR reads with MiXCR anew, one entry per CDR3 protein. The table lists a few hundred thousand distinct CDR3 sequences, 25% of them singletons. The sample taken for sequencing was naive CD8+ T cells from blood, with Jurkat cell RNA spiked in. Subset described: FACS-sorted CD8+CD4-CCR7+CD45RA+ naive T cells. These TCRs come from a human donor in good health. Some libraries in this study had Jurkat cell RNA spiked in.

On this clonotype itself: This may be a read error: a much more frequent sequence differs by one nucleotide. This chain uses TRBV24-1 with TRBJ2-1; 7 bases are a match to TRBD1. V lost 1 base and J lost 6; bases outside the gene matches: 2. The CDR3 runs 14 residues. Germline loops: CDR1 KGHDR, CDR2 SFDVKD. CDR3 amino acids: CATSDLNRGNEQFF. The CDR3 bases are TGTGCCACCAGTGATTTAAACAGGGGCAATGAGCAGTTCTTC.

This clonotype was counted a few times. This sequence joins TRBV12-3 or TRBV12-4 and TRBJ1-1, with 8 bases identical to TRBD1. The CDR3 consists of 16 residues. Trimming took 1 base from V and 1 from J; bases not matched to a gene: 5. The CDR3 spells CASSLEWTGRNTEAFF. The CDR3 DNA sequence: TGTGCCAGCAGTTTAGAGTGGACAGGGAGGAACACTGAAGCTTTCTTT.

The chain joins TRBV21-1 to TRBJ2-3; the D call in the table, TRBD2, was not verified against the DNA. TRBV21-1 is described as a pseudogene. CDR3 size: 16 residues. The CDR3 spells CASSTLAGEDPDTQYF. The CDR3 DNA follows: TGTGCCAGCAGCACCTTAGCGGGAGAGGACCCAGATACGCAGTATTTT.

This chain links TRBV4-1 with TRBJ1-5; D call uncertain. Per germline, CDR1 MGHRA and CDR2 YSYEKL. V was shortened by 3 bases and J by 0 bases, with 9 bases between the two germline ends. CDR3 length equals 15 residues. The CDR3 region has the DNA TGCGCCAGCAGCCACGACCGGGCTAGCAATCAGCCCCAGCATTTT. Its protein product is CASSHDRASNQPQHF.

This clonotype was counted between two and nine times. This chain links TRBV11-2 with TRBJ1-4; no reliable D call. Trimming took 2 bases from V and 0 from J, leaving 7 bases between them. The CDR3 runs 15 residues. Germline CDR1 SGHAT, CDR2 FQNNGV. In DNA, the CDR3 is TGTGCCAGCAGCTTAAAGACGACAACTAATGAAAAACTGTTTTTT. Translation gives CASSLKTTTNEKLFF.

This clonotype came up a few times. V is TRBV27 and J is TRBJ2-5, with 9 nucleotides matching TRBD1. The CDR3 contains 15 residues. V dropped 3 bases and J dropped 4; count of bases not matched to a gene: 6. In germline, CDR1 is MNHEY, CDR2 SMNVEV (reference sequence). CDR3 protein: CASSLLGQGLETQYF. Written as DNA, the CDR3 is TGTGCCAGCAGTTTGCTGGGACAGGGTTTAGAGACCCAGTACTTC.

This clonotype was counted between two and nine times. The V gene is TRBV13, the J gene TRBJ2-3; no firm D call. This CDR3 region has 15 residues. Trimming removed 0 bases from V and 1 base from J, with 8 bases in between. In germline, CDR1 is PRHDT, CDR2 FYEKMQ (reference sequence). CDR3 in amino acids: CASSLGSSGTDTQYF. Here the CDR3 DNA reads TGTGCCAGCAGCTTAGGTTCGTCTGGCACAGATACGCAGTATTTT. The whole variable domain, remainder taken from reference TRBV13 and TRBJ2-3, is AAGVIQSPRHLIKEKRETATLKCYPIPRHDTVYWYQQGPGQDPQFLISFYEKMQSDKGSIPDRFSAQQFSDYHSELNMSSLELGDSALYFCASSLGSSGTDTQYFGPGTRLTVL.

This clonotype has more than one count but fewer than ten. The chain employs TRBV20-1 and TRBJ2-7; D may be TRBD2 (5 bases). This CDR3 region has 16 residues. V was clipped by 0 bases and J by 4 bases, with 19 bases between them. Germline V CDR1 and CDR2: DFQATT, SNEGSKA (reference sequence). CDR3 amino acids: CSARDRLATSGYEQYF. The CDR3 DNA reads as TGCAGTGCTAGAGATCGGCTAGCTACCTCGGGGTACGAGCAGTACTTC.

This clonotype was seen more than once but under ten times. The rearrangement uses TRBV4-3 and TRBJ2-7, with 7 bases fitting TRBD2. This CDR3 comprises 15 residues. The ends lost 0 bases at V and 0 bases at J; junction bases unmatched: 2. CDR1 is LGHNA, CDR2 YSLEER, per germline. Written as DNA, the CDR3 is TGCGCCAGCAGCCAAGAAGGCGGGGGCTCCTACGAGCAGTACTTC. Protein: CASSQEGGGSYEQYF.

The chain couples TRBV12-3 or TRBV12-4 to TRBJ1-2, with D maybe TRBD1 (6 bases). V lost 10 bases to trimming and J lost 4 bases, with 16 bases between them. The CDR3 length is 13 residues. CDR3 DNA sequence: TGTGCCACTGACCGGGACACAACCTATGGCTACACCTTC. Its protein product is CATDRDTTYGYTF.

V and J are TRBV7-6 and TRBJ2-7; TRBD2 might be the D (6 bases). Per the germline V gene, CDR1 is SGHVS and CDR2 is FNYEAQ. Trimming cost V 5 bases and J 4 bases, with 21 bases left between them. CDR3 size: 16 residues. The DNA of the CDR3 is TGTGCCAGCAGCGGTAGGGCCCGGGCGGGGATATACGAGCAGTACTTC. Protein: CASSGRARAGIYEQYF. The entire variable domain, with the rest obtained from reference TRBV7-6 and TRBJ2-7, is as follows: GAGVSQSPRYKVTKRGQDVALRCDPISGHVSLYWYRQALGQGPEFLTYFNYEAQQDKSGLPNDRFSAERPEGSISTLTIQRTEQRDSAMYRCASSGRARAGIYEQYFGPGTRLTVT.

Of note for this clonotype: Germline and junction disagree at one end, which may indicate a read error. The rearrangement joins TRBV7-2 to TRBJ1-1; a possible D gene is TRBD1 (6 bases). Looked up from germline, CDR1 is SGHTA and CDR2 is FQGNSA. This CDR3 spans 17 amino acids. CDR3: CASSQRPSWTANTEALF. The CDR3 DNA reads as TGTGCCAGCAGCCAAAGGCCCTCTTGGACAGCTAACACTGAAGCTTTATTT.

This clonotype was detected a few times. This chain links TRBV6-1 with TRBJ2-3, with 11 bases aligning to TRBD2. CDR1 and CDR2 (germline): MNHNS, SASEGT. This CDR3 contains 15 residues. V trimming: 3 bases; J trimming: 4 bases; junction bases outside the gene matches: 3. The CDR3 DNA reads as TGTGCCAGCAGTGATAGCGGGGGGGCATCAGATACGCAGTATTTT. Its protein is CASSDSGGASDTQYF.

The rearrangement uses TRBV19 and TRBJ1-4; possible D gene TRBD1, 6 bases. Germline-derived CDR1 and CDR2 are LNHDA and SQIVND (reference sequence). Trimming took 4 bases from V and 6 from J, leaving 18 bases between them. The CDR3 runs 16 residues. CDR3 nucleotide sequence: TGTGCCAGTAGTACCGCCTTGGGGGCGGTGGATGAAAAACTGTTTTTT. Its protein is CASSTALGAVDEKLFF.

This chain connects TRBV4-1 to TRBJ2-7, with no clear D. Trimming shortened V by 0 bases and J by 0 bases, and 9 bases separated the two germline ends. Per germline, CDR1 MGHRA and CDR2 YSYEKL. This CDR3 comprises 15 residues. The DNA of the CDR3 is TGCGCCAGCAGCCAAGATAACCGCGTCTCCTACGAGCAGTACTTC. This translates into CASSQDNRVSYEQYF.

This chain uses TRBV5-3 with TRBJ2-5, with D possibly called TRBD1 or TRBD2 (5 bases each). TRBV5-3 carries the ORF label, with uncertain function. This CDR3 comprises 15 residues. The V end lost 8 bases, the J end lost 4 bases, and 21 bases lay between the germline ends. The CDR3 region has the DNA TGTGCCAGCAGCCAAGCAGGGAGCCACCCAGAGACCCAGTACTTC. Protein sequence: CASSQAGSHPETQYF.

This clonotype has more than one count but fewer than ten. The CDR3 here is CSARWGQGIQPQHF. The CDR3 nucleotides are TGCAGTGCTAGGTGGGGACAGGGGATTCAGCCCCAGCATTTT. This chain uses TRBV20-1 with TRBJ1-5, with TRBD1 matching over 10 bases. V was pared by 3 bases and J by 6 bases, with 5 bases of the junction left unmatched. The CDR3 is 14 amino acids. Germline V gene lookup returns CDR1 DFQATT and CDR2 SNEGSKA (reference sequence).